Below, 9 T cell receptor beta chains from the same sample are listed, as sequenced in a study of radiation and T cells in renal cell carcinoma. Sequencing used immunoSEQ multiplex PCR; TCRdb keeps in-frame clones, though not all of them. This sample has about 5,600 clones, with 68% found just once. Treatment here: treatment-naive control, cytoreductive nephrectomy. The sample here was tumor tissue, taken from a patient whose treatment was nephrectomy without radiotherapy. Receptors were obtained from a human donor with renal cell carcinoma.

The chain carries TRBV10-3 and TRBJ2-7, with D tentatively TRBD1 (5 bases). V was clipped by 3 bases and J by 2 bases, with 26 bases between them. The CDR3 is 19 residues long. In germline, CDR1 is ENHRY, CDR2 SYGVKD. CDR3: CAISEGGRGSSGSTYEQYF. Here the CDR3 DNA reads TGTGCCATCAGTGAAGGCGGTAGGGGCAGCTCCGGGTCCACCTACGAGCAGTACTTC.

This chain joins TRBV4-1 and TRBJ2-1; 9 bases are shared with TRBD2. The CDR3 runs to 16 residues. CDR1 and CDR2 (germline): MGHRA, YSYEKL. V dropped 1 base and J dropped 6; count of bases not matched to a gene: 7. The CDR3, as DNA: TGCGCCAGCAGCCAAGTCCTAGCGGGACTGGGCAATGAGCAGTTCTTC. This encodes CASSQVLAGLGNEQFF.

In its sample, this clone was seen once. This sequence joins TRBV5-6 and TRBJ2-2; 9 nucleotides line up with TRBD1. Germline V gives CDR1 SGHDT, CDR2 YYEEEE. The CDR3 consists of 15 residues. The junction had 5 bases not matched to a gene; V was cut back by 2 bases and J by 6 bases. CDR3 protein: CASSFGTGSAGELFF. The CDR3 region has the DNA TGTGCCAGCAGCTTTGGGACAGGGAGTGCCGGGGAGCTGTTTTTT.

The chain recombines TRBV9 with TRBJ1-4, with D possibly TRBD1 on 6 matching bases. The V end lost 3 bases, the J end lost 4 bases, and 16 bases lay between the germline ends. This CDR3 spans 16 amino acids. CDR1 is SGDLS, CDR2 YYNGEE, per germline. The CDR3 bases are TGTGCCAGCAGCGACCGAACCGGGACAAATAATGAAAAACTGTTTTTT. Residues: CASSDRTGTNNEKLFF. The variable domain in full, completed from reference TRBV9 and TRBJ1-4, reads DSGVTQTPKHLITATGQRVTLRCSPRSGDLSVYWYQQSLDQGLQFLIQYYNGEERAKGNILERFSAQQFPDLHSELNLSSLELGDSALYFCASSDRTGTNNEKLFFGSGTQLSVL.

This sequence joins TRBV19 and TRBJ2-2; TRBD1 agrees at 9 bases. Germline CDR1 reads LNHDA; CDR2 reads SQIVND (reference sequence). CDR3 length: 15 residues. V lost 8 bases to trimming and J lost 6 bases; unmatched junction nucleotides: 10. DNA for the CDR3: TGTGCCAGTCTACACCGGGACAGGGTCGCCGGGGAGCTGTTTTTT. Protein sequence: CASLHRDRVAGELFF.

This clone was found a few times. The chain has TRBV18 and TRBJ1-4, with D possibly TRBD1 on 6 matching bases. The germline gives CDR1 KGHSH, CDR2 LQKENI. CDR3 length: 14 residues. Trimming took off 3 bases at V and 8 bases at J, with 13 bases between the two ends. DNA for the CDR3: TGTGCCAGCTCACCGCAGGGGCAGGGGGAAAAACTGTTTTTT. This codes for CASSPQGQGEKLFF.

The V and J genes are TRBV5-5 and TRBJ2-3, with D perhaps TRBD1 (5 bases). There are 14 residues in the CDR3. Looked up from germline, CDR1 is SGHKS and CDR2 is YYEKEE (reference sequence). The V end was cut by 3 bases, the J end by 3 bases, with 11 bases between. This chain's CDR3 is CASSSRQFTDTQYF. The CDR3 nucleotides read TGTGCCAGCAGCTCCCGACAGTTTACAGATACGCAGTATTTT.

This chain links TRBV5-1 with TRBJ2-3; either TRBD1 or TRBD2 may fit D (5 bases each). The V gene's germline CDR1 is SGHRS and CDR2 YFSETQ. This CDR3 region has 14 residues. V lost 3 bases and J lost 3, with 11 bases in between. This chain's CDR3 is CASSSGPITDTQYF. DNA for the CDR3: TGCGCCAGCAGCTCGGGACCAATTACAGATACGCAGTATTTT.

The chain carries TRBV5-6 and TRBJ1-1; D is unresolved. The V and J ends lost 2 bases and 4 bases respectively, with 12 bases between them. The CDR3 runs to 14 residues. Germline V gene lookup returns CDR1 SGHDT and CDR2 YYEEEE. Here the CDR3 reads CASSFRSGRTEAFF. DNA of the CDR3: TGTGCCAGCAGCTTCCGTTCCGGCCGCACTGAAGCTTTCTTT.